These T cell receptor beta chains were read from a single sample in a study of vaccination and CD4 T cells after COVID-19. TCRdb re-called the PCR reads with MiXCR, one entry per CDR3 protein. The sample records about 9,400 distinct CDR3 sequences, less than 50% being singletons. Their antigens remain unidentified. The source material was CD4+ T cells from blood, cultured in vitro. Every receptor here comes from a human donor in good health. CDR3s include the opening cysteine and the closing phenylalanine or tryptophan. D genes are given only for firm matches. Clone size is stated in some rows and not others, as once, few, many or a class when expanded.

D,V,size,J,CDR3,DNA
.,TRBV19,.,TRBJ1-2,CASSNRESSGYTF,TGTGCCAGTAGCAACAGGGAAAGTTCTGGCTACACCTTC
.,TRBV14,.,TRBJ2-4,CASSQTTGTKNIQYF,TGTGCCAGCAGCCAAACTACAGGGACCAAAAACATTCAGTACTTC
.,TRBV11-3,few,TRBJ2-2,CASSLMGVETGELFF,TGTGCCAGCAGCCTAATGGGGGTAGAAACCGGGGAGCTGTTTTTT
.,TRBV12-3/TRBV12-4,.,TRBJ2-7,CASSFFGEESYEQYF,TGTGCCAGCAGTTTTTTCGGGGAGGAATCCTACGAGCAGTACTTC
.,TRBV28,.,TRBJ1-5,CASSLRRQPQHF,TGTGCCAGCAGTCTGCGGAGGCAGCCCCAGCATTTT
.,TRBV19,.,TRBJ1-5,CASSIRVSHNQPQHF,TGTGCCAGTAGTATTCGGGTTAGTCACAATCAGCCCCAGCATTTT
.,TRBV6-2/TRBV6-3,once,TRBJ1-2,CASSGQITYGYTF,TGTGCCAGCAGTGGACAGATAACCTATGGCTACACCTTC
TRBD1,TRBV20-1,.,TRBJ1-2,CSARGLRRTGEDGYTF,TGCAGTGCTAGAGGCCTAAGAAGGACAGGGGAGGATGGCTACACCTTC
.,TRBV20-1,few,TRBJ1-2,CSARDLPGWGGYTF,TGCAGTGCTAGAGATCTGCCGGGGTGGGGTGGCTACACCTTC
.,TRBV19,.,TRBJ1-2,CASSIGGGYGYTF,TGTGCCAGTAGTATTGGTGGGGGGTATGGCTACACCTTC
TRBD2,TRBV7-2,once,TRBJ2-1,CASSRGLGLSEQFF,TGTGCCAGCAGCCGGGGACTAGGATTAAGTGAGCAGTTCTTC
.,TRBV6-2/TRBV6-3,few,TRBJ1-1,CASRRPGHLNTEAFF,TGTGCCAGCAGACGACCGGGACATCTGAACACTGAAGCTTTCTTT
.,TRBV19,few,TRBJ1-5,CASNSMGFQPQHF,TGTGCCAGTAACAGTATGGGCTTTCAGCCCCAGCATTTT
TRBD2,TRBV11-2,.,TRBJ2-3,CASSFLAADTQYF,TGTGCCAGCAGCTTTCTAGCGGCAGATACGCAGTATTTT
TRBD1,TRBV30,.,TRBJ1-6,CAWQTGINNSPLHF,TGTGCCTGGCAGACAGGGATTAATAATTCACCCCTCCACTTT
.,TRBV7-9,.,TRBJ1-2,CASSLVGDGYTF,TGTGCCAGCAGCTTAGTAGGGGACGGCTACACCTTC
.,TRBV2,.,TRBJ2-5,CASRTVHQETQYF,TGTGCCAGCAGGACGGTTCATCAAGAGACCCAGTACTTC
.,TRBV6-4,.,TRBJ1-5,CASSPPAGGADNQPQHF,TGTGCCAGCAGTCCGCCCGCGGGGGGGGCAGACAATCAGCCCCAGCATTTT
TRBD2,TRBV10-2,.,TRBJ2-3,CASSLWTSGGAGTDTQYF,TGCGCCAGCAGCTTATGGACTAGCGGGGGGGCGGGCACAGATACGCAGTATTTT
.,TRBV20-1,few,TRBJ2-3,CSAIRTASTDTQYF,TGCAGTGCTATTCGGACTGCTAGCACAGATACGCAGTATTTT
.,TRBV10-3,.,TRBJ1-6,CAIKSLDNSPLHF,TGTGCCATCAAGAGTCTGGATAATTCACCCCTCCACTTT
.,TRBV6-5,few,TRBJ1-2,CASSYSSQGAYGYTF,TGTGCCAGCAGTTACTCGAGTCAGGGTGCCTATGGCTACACCTTC
TRBD1,TRBV20-1,.,TRBJ2-3,CSATTRQGVITDTQYF,TGCAGTGCCACTACGAGACAGGGAGTAATCACAGATACGCAGTATTTT
.,TRBV12-3/TRBV12-4,.,TRBJ1-5,CASRYSGGNQPQHF,TGTGCCAGCAGATACTCGGGGGGAAATCAGCCCCAGCATTTT
.,TRBV11-2,.,TRBJ1-2,CASSSYSDRDGYGYTF,TGTGCCAGCAGCTCGTACTCGGACCGGGACGGCTATGGCTACACCTTC
.,TRBV21-1,.,TRBJ2-3,CASSKKGTGVTDTQYF,TGTGCCAGCAGCAAAAAGGGGACAGGCGTCACAGATACGCAGTATTTT
.,TRBV7-6,.,TRBJ2-5,CASSYQSGAQARETQYF,TGTGCCAGCAGCTACCAGTCCGGAGCCCAAGCACGAGAGACCCAGTACTTC
TRBD1,TRBV7-2,medium-sized,TRBJ2-5,CASSLEAGGQETQYF,TGTGCCAGCAGCTTAGAGGCAGGGGGCCAAGAGACCCAGTACTTC
.,TRBV4-3,.,TRBJ1-1,CASSQQSGGMNTEAFF,TGCGCCAGCAGCCAACAATCAGGAGGAATGAACACTGAAGCTTTCTTT
.,TRBV2,few,TRBJ1-2,CASSEGVGLGGYGYTF,TGTGCCAGCAGTGAAGGGGTAGGGCTCGGGGGATATGGCTACACCTTC
.,TRBV10-3,.,TRBJ1-1,CAISERNWYRATEAFF,TGTGCCATCAGTGAGAGGAATTGGTACAGGGCCACTGAAGCTTTCTTT
TRBD1,TRBV27,.,TRBJ1-1,CASSRQGAAAEAFF,TGTGCCAGCAGTAGACAGGGGGCGGCGGCTGAAGCTTTCTTT
.,TRBV6-2/TRBV6-3,.,TRBJ2-3,CASKPALSGTDTQYF,TGTGCCAGCAAACCAGCGCTCTCGGGTACAGATACGCAGTATTTT
.,TRBV28,.,TRBJ2-1,CASSLSPTNEQFF,TGTGCCAGCAGTTTATCTCCCACAAATGAGCAGTTCTTC
.,TRBV7-8,.,TRBJ1-5,CASSLGRPVSINQPQHF,TGTGCCAGCAGCCTTGGACGACCCGTCTCAATCAATCAGCCCCAGCATTTT
TRBD1,TRBV14,.,TRBJ1-2,CASSQGGQGGYTF,TGTGCCAGCAGCCAAGGGGGACAGGGGGGCTACACCTTC
.,TRBV30,.,TRBJ1-1,CACNRNTEAFF,TGTGCCTGTAATAGGAACACTGAAGCTTTCTTT
.,TRBV20-1,few,TRBJ1-2,CSARSQGGGYTF,TGCAGTGCTAGGTCACAGGGCGGCGGCTACACCTTC
TRBD1,TRBV10-3,.,TRBJ1-4,CAIRKQGAGEKLFF,TGTGCCATCAGGAAACAGGGGGCGGGCGAAAAACTGTTTTTT
.,TRBV7-2,.,TRBJ1-2,CASRDPGTPYGYTF,TGTGCCAGCAGAGACCCCGGGACCCCTTATGGCTACACCTTC
.,TRBV20-1,.,TRBJ1-5,CSARGGQGHQPQHF,TGCAGTGCTAGGGGTGGGCAGGGTCATCAGCCCCAGCATTTT